Given below is one T cell receptor beta chain in context. Its cognate antigen is unknown. The data stem from a study of vaccination and CD4 T cells after COVID-19. The sample's treatment: roughly 11-day PBMC culture with coronavirus spike peptide pools or control peptides (ViraFEST assay). The Oncomine TCR Beta short-read assay was applied to DNA of cultured CD4+ T cells. TCRdb redid the calling of the PCR reads with MiXCR, one entry per CDR3 protein. Here the sample spans fewer than 15,000 distinct CDR3 sequences, more than 35% being singletons. CDR1 is WNHNN and CDR2 is SYGVQD in the germline V gene (reference sequence). This CDR3 region has 16 residues. The V and J ends lost 0 bases and 0 bases respectively, with 9 bases between them.

The sequence came from a human donor who had recovered from COVID-19. This chain connects TRBV10-1 to TRBJ1-5; TRBD1 might be the D (5 bases). Sequenced material: CD4+ T cells from blood, cultured in vitro, taken after SARS-CoV-2 vaccination. Written as DNA, the CDR3 is TGCGCCAGCAGTGAGTCGGGAGGGGATAGCAATCAGCCCCAGCATTTT. It encodes CASSESGGDSNQPQHF.